This is a list of T cell receptor beta chains from one sample in a study of blood T cell repertoires in COVID-19. The assay was immunoSEQ multiplex PCR, and TCRdb's table has in-frame clones only and misses some. The sample has about 200,000 clones; about 85% are singletons. The sequenced sample was peripheral blood. The receptors stem from a woman older than 75 with acute or convalescent COVID-19. The CDR3 runs from the conserved cysteine through the conserved F or W. D genes are given only for firm matches. Rows may omit the clone size; those that give it use once, few, many or a size class.

j_call clone_size d_call v_call cdr3_length cdr3_aa cdr3_nt
TRBJ2-2 NA NA TRBV27 17 CASSFPSTGRGTGELFF TGTGCCAGCAGTTTCCCTTCCACAGGGCGTGGAACCGGGGAGCTGTTTTTT
TRBJ2-1 NA NA TRBV18 16 CASSPPGSPSYSEQFF TGTGCCAGCTCACCACCGGGCAGTCCCTCGTACAGTGAGCAGTTCTTC
TRBJ2-5 NA TRBD1 TRBV6-5 14 CASTGTGGIETQYF TGTGCCAGCACAGGGACAGGGGGAATAGAGACCCAGTACTTC
TRBJ2-1 once TRBD2 TRBV11-2 15 CASSTFWGRADEQFF TGTGCCAGCAGCACATTTTGGGGGAGGGCGGATGAGCAGTTCTTC
TRBJ1-4 NA NA TRBV11-2 17 CASSLVGSMATNEKLFF TGTGCCAGCAGCTTAGTGGGCAGTATGGCAACTAATGAAAAACTGTTTTTT
TRBJ2-2 NA NA TRBV24-1 16 CATSDPSAGPTGELFF TGTGCCACCAGTGATCCATCGGCGGGACCCACCGGGGAGCTGTTTTTT
TRBJ1-5 NA NA TRBV19 16 CASTKEREGRNQPQHF TGTGCCAGTACTAAGGAGAGGGAAGGACGGAATCAGCCCCAGCATTTT
TRBJ2-5 NA NA TRBV19 15 CAKPPFMSLQETQYF TGTGCCAAACCCCCTTTTATGAGTCTCCAAGAGACCCAGTACTTC
TRBJ2-3 NA NA TRBV7-2 14 CASSLATNTDTQYF TGTGCCAGCAGCTTAGCAACTAACACAGATACGCAGTATTTT
TRBJ2-3 NA TRBD1 TRBV10-3 17 CAISGTSGTGFGNTQYF TGTGCCATCAGTGGAACCTCCGGGACAGGGTTTGGGAATACGCAGTATTTT
TRBJ1-2 NA NA TRBV9 15 CASSPRGGTNYGYTF TGTGCCAGCAGCCCCCGGGGAGGGACCAACTATGGCTACACCTTC
TRBJ2-2 few NA TRBV5-5 16 CASNLQGGRSTGELFF TGTGCCAGCAACTTACAGGGAGGGCGTAGCACCGGGGAGCTGTTTTTT
TRBJ2-2 NA TRBD1 TRBV7-2 16 CASSLLGTANTGELFF TGTGCCAGCAGCTTACTCGGGACAGCTAACACCGGGGAGCTGTTTTTT
TRBJ1-3 NA NA TRBV3-1/TRBV3-2 17 CASSQGPITGSGNTIYF TGTGCCAGCAGCCAAGGACCTATAACAGGGTCAGGAAACACCATATATTTT
TRBJ2-6 NA NA TRBV6-5 15 CASSKGVYGANVLTF TGTGCCAGCAGTAAGGGGGTCTACGGGGCCAACGTCCTGACTTTC
TRBJ2-7 NA NA TRBV6-5 15 CASSSPTGLTYEQYF TGTGCCAGCAGTTCGCCGACAGGTTTAACCTACGAGCAGTACTTC
TRBJ2-3 NA NA TRBV5-1 16 CASSLGLTTSTDTQYF TGCGCCAGCAGCTTGGGACTGACTACTAGCACAGATACGCAGTATTTT
TRBJ1-2 NA NA TRBV28 13 CARGEGRSWGYTF TGTGCCAGGGGAGAAGGGCGTTCTTGGGGCTACACCTTC
TRBJ2-1 few TRBD1 TRBV5-6 15 CASSFQGQGGTEQFF TGTGCCAGCAGCTTTCAAGGACAGGGGGGGACTGAGCAGTTCTTC
TRBJ1-1 NA NA TRBV24-1 13 CATSGTSRTEAFF TGTGCCACCAGTGGGACATCCCGCACTGAAGCTTTCTTT
TRBJ1-2 once NA TRBV7-2 15 CASSNSGDLNYGYTF TGTGCCAGCAGCAACTCAGGGGATCTTAACTATGGCTACACCTTC
TRBJ1-5 NA NA TRBV19 15 CASSIVGQGGQPQHF TGTGCCAGTAGTATAGTAGGGCAGGGTGGACAGCCCCAGCATTTT
TRBJ2-4 once NA TRBV6-4 19 CASSDPRVHSTRAKNIQYF TGTGCCAGCAGTGACCCCAGGGTACATTCTACCAGGGCCAAAAACATTCAGTACTTC
TRBJ2-2 few NA TRBV7-2 14 CASSSQNRAMELFF TGTGCCAGCAGCTCCCAGAACAGGGCCATGGAGCTGTTTTTT
TRBJ1-2 once NA TRBV28 16 CASSPSPGEGDYGYTF TGTGCCAGCAGTCCCTCCCCGGGGGAGGGGGACTATGGCTACACCTTC
TRBJ2-7 NA TRBD2 TRBV7-2 14 CASSLALRGGEQYF TGTGCCAGCAGCTTAGCTCTCCGCGGGGGCGAGCAGTACTTC
TRBJ1-2 NA TRBD1 TRBV3-1/TRBV3-2 16 CASSRRDRLIPYGYTF TGTGCCAGCAGCCGCCGGGACAGGTTGATTCCTTATGGCTACACCTTC
TRBJ2-3 NA NA TRBV29-1 15 CSVRGWAVGTDTQYF TGCAGCGTCCGTGGGTGGGCTGTTGGCACAGATACGCAGTATTTT
TRBJ2-7 NA TRBD1 TRBV3-1/TRBV3-2 14 CASSPRDRDNEQYF TGTGCCAGCAGCCCCCGGGACAGGGACAACGAGCAGTACTTC
TRBJ2-3 NA NA TRBV25-1 12 CASSPTTNTQYF TGTGCCAGCAGCCCAACAACGAATACGCAGTATTTT
TRBJ2-2 NA NA TRBV5-1 16 CASSLVARVGTGELFF TGCGCCAGCAGCTTGGTCGCCAGGGTTGGAACCGGGGAGCTGTTTTTT
TRBJ2-1 NA TRBD2 TRBV7-2 15 CASSLGTSGSNEQFF TGTGCCAGCAGCTTGGGGACTAGCGGGAGCAATGAGCAGTTCTTC
TRBJ2-1 NA TRBD2 TRBV5-6 13 CASSSGLVREQFF TGTGCCAGCAGCAGTGGACTAGTCCGGGAGCAGTTCTTC
TRBJ2-4 NA TRBD1 TRBV28 19 CASTAPGTDFELDKNIQYF TGTGCCAGCACCGCACCCGGGACAGATTTTGAATTAGACAAAAACATTCAGTACTTC
TRBJ1-1 once NA TRBV7-3 13 CASSRQVHTEAFF TGTGCCAGCAGCCGACAGGTTCACACTGAAGCTTTCTTT
TRBJ1-5 once NA TRBV2 14 CATIAYDSNQPQHF TGTGCCACCATCGCGTACGATTCCAATCAGCCCCAGCATTTT
TRBJ2-5 NA TRBD2 TRBV10-3 14 CAISGTSGRETQYF TGTGCCATCAGTGGGACTAGCGGGAGAGAGACCCAGTACTTC
TRBJ2-3 NA TRBD2 TRBV7-3 16 CASSSVAGEGTDTQYF TGTGCCAGCAGCTCCGTAGCGGGAGAGGGCACAGATACGCAGTATTTT
TRBJ1-6 few NA TRBV7-2 14 CASRQRAGVSPLHF TGTGCCAGCAGACAAAGGGCAGGGGTTTCACCCCTCCACTTT
TRBJ1-1 few NA TRBV28 12 CASSSRVFQAFF TGTGCCAGCAGCTCCCGGGTGTTTCAAGCTTTCTTT
TRBJ2-1 NA TRBD2 TRBV5-1 16 CASSSRLAGYRNEQFF TGCGCCAGCAGCTCCCGACTAGCAGGGTATCGCAATGAGCAGTTCTTC
TRBJ2-2 once NA TRBV18 14 CASSPAANTGELFF TGTGCCAGCTCACCGGCGGCGAACACCGGGGAGCTGTTTTTT
TRBJ2-7 NA NA TRBV12-2 16 CASRWGSHTTSYEQYF TGTGCAAGTCGCTGGGGCTCGCATACTACCTCCTACGAGCAGTACTTC
TRBJ1-3 NA NA TRBV28 15 CASRLLRGYGNTIYF TGTGCCAGCAGACTCCTCCGGGGGTATGGAAACACCATATATTTT
TRBJ1-6 NA NA TRBV30 14 CAWDPTGPDSPLHF TGTGCCTGGGACCCGACAGGTCCCGATTCACCCCTCCACTTT
TRBJ1-1 NA NA TRBV5-1 15 CASSLDPGKNTEAFF TGCGCCAGCAGCTTGGATCCCGGGAAGAACACTGAAGCTTTCTTT